This T cell receptor (beta chain) was sequenced for a study of response to subunit inactivated influenza vaccine. General study points: Seasonal influenza vaccination, on each occasion, was suggested by the authors to recruit few new T cells.

This clonotype was detected many times. What it binds is unknown. TCRdb re-called the RT-PCR reads with MiXCR, one entry per CDR3 protein. The sample yields hundreds of thousands of distinct CDR3 sequences, about 8% seen once. The germline V gene encodes CDR1 MGHRA and CDR2 YSYEKL. V shed 4 bases and J 0 bases; nucleotides not matched to a gene: 6. The CDR3 has 16 amino acids. The sequence was obtained from a man aged 45 to 75 who received an inactivated influenza vaccine. The sample in question was PBMCs from blood, obtained approximately 25 months after vaccination. This chain links TRBV4-1 with TRBJ2-1, with 7 bases aligning to TRBD1. CDR3 DNA sequence: TGCGCCAGCAGCCCCCAGACAGGGAACTCCTACAATGAGCAGTTCTTC. Protein: CASSPQTGNSYNEQFF.